The 27 T cell receptor beta chains below all came from one sample that was sequenced in a study of blood T cell repertoires in COVID-19. Repertoires were generated with immunoSEQ multiplex PCR, while TCRdb's copy carries only in-frame clones and drops some. In the table there are roughly 180,000 clones, about nine tenths of which are singletons. Sequenced sample: PBMCs or T cells enriched from blood (not recorded which). All receptors come from a woman in her twenties or thirties who had recovered from COVID-19.

The chain recombines TRBV15 with TRBJ1-4; TRBD1 agrees at 10 bases. The germline CDR1 and CDR2 sequences are LNHNV and YYDKDF (reference sequence). Unmatched junction bases numbered 8, after V lost 4 bases and J lost 3 bases. The CDR3 spans 17 residues. The CDR3 DNA is TGTGCCACCAGCACCCCTCGTGGGACAGGGGCTAATGAAAAACTGTTTTTT. It specifies CATSTPRGTGANEKLFF.

This rearrangement joins TRBV5-6 to TRBJ1-2, with 7 bases aligning to TRBD1. The CDR3 has 13 amino acids. In germline, CDR1 is SGHDT, CDR2 YYEEEE. The V segment lost 3 bases and the J segment 9 bases; nucleotides outside the gene matches: 8. The CDR3 DNA is TGTGCCAGCAGCTACCGGGACAGTGCAAGCTACACCTTC. Translating gives CASSYRDSASYTF.

This clone was seen once. V and J are TRBV9 and TRBJ1-6, with 10 bases matching TRBD1. CDR1 is SGDLS, CDR2 YYNGEE, per germline. The CDR3 contains 18 residues. Trimming removed 3 bases from V and 5 bases from J; junction bases left unmatched: 11. CDR3 sequence (DNA): TGTGCCAGCAGCGCCAAAGGGGACAGGGGCCGCAATAATTCACCCCTCCACTTT. Its translation: CASSAKGDRGRNNSPLHF.

The CDR3 nucleotides are TGTGCTAGTGGTTTGGTTACCCCTAGGGGTTTTCCTGGGGCCAACGTCCTGACTTTC. This gives the protein CASGLVTPRGFPGANVLTF. The rearrangement joins TRBV12-5 to TRBJ2-6; D perhaps matches TRBD1 (5 bases). V lost 0 bases and J 2 bases, leaving 17 bases between the germline ends. This CDR3 has 19 amino acids. The germline CDR1 and CDR2 sequences are LGHNT and FRNRAP.

This rearrangement joins TRBV11-3 to TRBJ2-2; 10 bases agree with TRBD2. The CDR3 is made up of 17 amino acids. The V and J ends lost 0 bases and 3 bases, in that order; junction bases with no gene match: 4. The germline V gene encodes CDR1 SGHNT and CDR2 YENEEA. Here the CDR3 reads CASSLEGLAGDTGELFF. The CDR3 region has the DNA TGTGCCAGCAGCTTAGAGGGGCTAGCGGGGGACACCGGGGAGCTGTTTTTT.

The J gene is TRBJ1-5, the V gene TRBV3-1 (or the pseudogene TRBV3-2); no firm D call. Germline-derived CDR1 and CDR2 are LGHDT and YNNKEL (reference sequence). The CDR3 is 15 amino acids. Trimming pared 1 base from V and 1 base from J, leaving 8 bases between. CDR3 loop: CASSQGPVSNQPQHF. The CDR3 DNA sequence: TGTGCCAGCAGCCAAGGGCCAGTAAGCAATCAGCCCCAGCATTTT.

This sequence joins TRBV5-1 and TRBJ1-1; TRBD1 is a possible D gene (6 bases). Germline-derived CDR1 and CDR2 are SGHRS and YFSETQ. The CDR3 totals 14 residues. Deletions cut 0 bases from V and 11 bases from J, with 17 bases between. The CDR3 DNA is TGCGCCAGCAGCTTGGCCGTGCCAGGGGATCTGGCTTTCTTT. Its protein is CASSLAVPGDLAFF.

The V call is TRBV7-3, the J call TRBJ2-2; D remains unclear. Germline CDR1 SGHTA, CDR2 FQGTGA. The CDR3 is 13 residues long. V was shortened by 2 bases and J by 2 bases, with 3 bases between the two germline ends. The CDR3, as DNA: TGTGCCAGCAGCTTACTAAACACCGGGGAGCTGTTTTTT. Residues: CASSLLNTGELFF.

The chain couples TRBV18 to TRBJ2-7; a possible D gene is TRBD2 (6 bases). The CDR3 length is 13 residues. Germline V gene lookup returns CDR1 KGHSH and CDR2 LQKENI. V was clipped by 3 bases and J by 1 base, with 7 bases between them. The CDR3 nucleotides read TGTGCCAGCTCACCTGGACTATCCTACGAGCAGTACTTC. This translates into CASSPGLSYEQYF.

This chain uses TRBV19 with TRBJ1-4; the D is unclear. Germline values: CDR1 LNHDA, CDR2 SQIVND (reference sequence). CDR3 length: 15 amino acids. With 5 bases removed from V and 3 bases from J, the gap between germline ends came to 13 bases. CDR3 in amino acids: CASSVMTGSNEKLFF. CDR3 bases: TGTGCCAGTAGTGTCATGACGGGATCTAATGAAAAACTGTTTTTT.

This chain links TRBV7-2 with TRBJ1-2, with D possibly being TRBD1 (6 bases). Germline lookup yields CDR1 SGHTA and CDR2 FQGNSA. Trimming took 3 bases from V and 0 from J, leaving 11 bases between them. The CDR3 totals 15 residues. CDR3 region: CASSFQGLSNYGYTF. The CDR3 region has the DNA TGTGCCAGCAGCTTTCAGGGGCTTTCTAACTATGGCTACACCTTC.

This clone has only a few counts. The chain uses TRBV23-1 and TRBJ1-1; the D gene is possibly TRBD1 (6 bases). TRBV23-1 is an ORF; its function is uncertain. Trimming took off 0 bases at V and 0 bases at J, with 20 bases between the two ends. CDR3 length: 19 residues. In nucleotides, the CDR3 is TGCGCCAGCAGTCAATCGGGCTCGGGACATAGGATTCTGAACACTGAAGCTTTCTTT. It encodes CASSQSGSGHRILNTEAFF.

With regard to this clone: One junction end disagrees with the germline gene, perhaps due to a read error. Other DNA sequences within the sample encode an identical CDR3. The V call is TRBV7-3, the J call TRBJ2-1; 9 bases fit TRBD2. The CDR3 is made up of 15 amino acids. In germline, CDR1 is SGHTA, CDR2 FQGTGA. CDR3 coding DNA: TGTGCCAGCAGCCTCGGGACTAGCACCTATAATGAGCAGTTCTTC. Translated, it gives CASSLGTSTYNEQFF.

The chain carries TRBV7-9 and TRBJ2-7; 7 nucleotides match TRBD2. Unmatched junction bases numbered 16, after V lost 5 bases and J lost 0 bases. The CDR3 extends over 18 amino acids. Germline loops: CDR1 SEHNR, CDR2 FQNEAQ (reference sequence). The DNA for the CDR3 is TGTGCCAGCAGCCACGAACCCCGAGTGGGAGGGGACTCCTACGAGCAGTACTTC. Encoded protein: CASSHEPRVGGDSYEQYF.

The chain uses TRBV5-1 and TRBJ2-3; D is uncertain. The V gene lost 5 bases and the J gene lost 4 bases, with 14 bases spanning the gap. CDR1 is SGHRS and CDR2 is YFSETQ in the germline V gene. This CDR3 region has 14 residues. Here the CDR3 DNA reads TGCGCCAGCAGTGTCTCCGGGTGGTCAGATACGCAGTATTTT. Residues: CASSVSGWSDTQYF.

The V and J genes are TRBV24-1 and TRBJ2-7; 11 bases agree with TRBD2. Germline values: CDR1 KGHDR, CDR2 SFDVKD. The CDR3 runs to 17 residues. The V and J ends lost 2 bases and 7 bases, in that order; junction bases with no gene match: 12. For the CDR3, the DNA is TGTGCCACCAGTGATTCGCGATTAGCGGGAGGGCCGGAGGAGCAGTACTTC. Encoded protein: CATSDSRLAGGPEEQYF.

This rearrangement joins TRBV6-5 to TRBJ2-7, with D possibly matching TRBD2 (7 bases). CDR3 length: 15 residues. V shed 2 bases and J shed 0 bases, with 11 bases lying between them. Germline CDR1 MNHEY, CDR2 SVGAGI. This chain's CDR3 is CASSYEAGASYEQYF. The CDR3, as DNA: TGTGCCAGCAGTTACGAGGCGGGGGCCTCCTACGAGCAGTACTTC.

V and J are TRBV3-1 (or the pseudogene TRBV3-2) and TRBJ2-5; 7 bases align to TRBD1. The germline gives CDR1 LGHDT, CDR2 YNNKEL (reference sequence). This CDR3 is 16 amino acids long. V gave up 4 bases and J gave up 6 bases; unmatched junction bases: 14. The CDR3 region is CASSPSGTVNRKTQYF. CDR3 coding DNA: TGTGCCAGCAGCCCCTCCGGGACAGTCAATCGGAAGACCCAGTACTTC.

The CDR3, as DNA: TGTGCCAGCAGCCCTCGATCCGGGGGTCGCAACACTGAAGCTTTCTTT. Protein product: CASSPRSGGRNTEAFF. This chain links TRBV7-6 with TRBJ1-1; a possible D gene is TRBD1 (5 bases). From germline, CDR1 is SGHVS and CDR2 FNYEAQ. The V and J ends lost 5 bases and 2 bases respectively, with 18 bases between them. CDR3 length: 16 amino acids.

CDR3 in amino acids: CAGPFRAQRGNEQFF. The CDR3 DNA sequence: TGTGCCGGCCCTTTTCGGGCTCAAAGGGGCAATGAGCAGTTCTTC. The rearrangement joins TRBV6-4 to TRBJ2-1; D is perhaps TRBD1 (5 bases). Looked up from germline, CDR1 is MRHNA and CDR2 is SNTAGT. V lost 11 bases to trimming and J lost 6 bases, with 23 bases between them. The CDR3 is 15 residues long.

The chain combines TRBV27 with TRBJ1-5; D gene unclear. From germline, CDR1 is MNHEY and CDR2 SMNVEV (reference sequence). Trimming cost V 7 bases and J 0 bases, with 13 bases left between them. The CDR3 runs 15 residues. CDR3 loop: CASTQNAYSNQPQHF. For the CDR3, the DNA is TGTGCCAGCACCCAGAACGCTTATAGCAATCAGCCCCAGCATTTT.

The V call is TRBV12-5, the J call TRBJ2-5; a possible D gene is TRBD1 (5 bases). The germline gives CDR1 LGHNT, CDR2 FRNRAP. V lost 8 bases, J lost 2 bases, and 12 bases lay in between. This CDR3 is 13 amino acids long. CDR3 DNA sequence: TGTGCTAGTCAGGGCCGACTTCAAGAGACCCAGTACTTC. This encodes CASQGRLQETQYF. Full variable domain (remainder filled in from reference TRBV12-5 and TRBJ2-5): DARVTQTPRHKVTEMGQEVTMRCQPILGHNTVFWYRQTMMQGLELLAYFRNRAPLDDSGMPKDRFSAEMPDATLATLKIQPSEPRDSAVYFCASQGRLQETQYFGPGTRLLVL.

V gene TRBV3-1 (or the pseudogene TRBV3-2) combines with J gene TRBJ1-2; D is possibly TRBD1 (5 bases). V was pared by 10 bases and J by 3 bases, with 12 bases between. The CDR3 has 12 amino acids. The germline CDR1 and CDR2 sequences are LGHDT and YNNKEL (reference sequence). The CDR3 region is CATSPGDYGYTF. CDR3 bases: TGTGCCACCTCCCCGGGGGACTATGGCTACACCTTC.

The chain employs TRBV30 and TRBJ1-2, with 9 nucleotides matching TRBD1. Trimming at V came to 5 bases and at J to 4 bases, leaving 14 bases not matched to a gene. The CDR3 is 16 residues long. Germline CDR1 and CDR2: GTSNPN and SVGIG (reference sequence). The CDR3: CAWYRDRVLLGYGYTF. CDR3 bases: TGTGCCTGGTACCGGGACAGGGTGCTACTTGGCTATGGCTACACCTTC.

This clone was recorded only once. The chain employs TRBV29-1 and TRBJ2-6; D uncertain. The CDR3 consists of 14 residues. Trimming removed 6 bases at V and 0 bases at J, with 9 bases between. Germline CDR1 reads SQVTM; CDR2 reads ANQGSEA. CDR3 protein: CSVATSSGANVLTF. The CDR3 DNA reads TGCAGCGTAGCTACGAGCTCTGGGGCCAACGTCCTGACTTTC.

J is TRBJ2-3 and V is TRBV7-8; 8 bases align to TRBD1. Germline CDR1 reads SGHVS; CDR2 reads FQNEAQ. The CDR3 is 19 amino acids. Trimming took 0 bases from V and 2 from J; bases not matched to a gene: 13. CDR3 bases: TGTGCCAGCAGCTTAGCGCACCTCATCAGGGGGCGCGACACAGATACGCAGTATTTT. Protein sequence: CASSLAHLIRGRDTDTQYF.

J is TRBJ2-7 and V is TRBV5-4, with 9 nucleotides matching TRBD1. Germline lookup yields CDR1 SGHNT and CDR2 YYREEE (reference sequence). CDR3 length: 14 residues. Germline trimming cut 0 bases from V and 6 bases from J; bases unmatched to any gene: 4. CDR3 protein: CASSLDRGRAEQYF. The CDR3 coding sequence is TGTGCCAGCAGCTTGGACAGGGGGCGAGCCGAGCAGTACTTC.